This T cell receptor (beta chain) was captured by sequencing in a study of blood T cells in healthy people across ages (dated by TCRdb to between 2014 and 2016). Describing the broader study: In model experiments, roughly one uniquely barcoded TCR beta cDNA molecule per two T cells was captured by template switching. The donors were split into four age groups: young (average about 16 years), middle-aged (roughly 40), aged (approximately 60) and long-lived (roughly 77). For two donors (one aged 18 to 30 and one aged 80 or older), the study analyzed two additional independent replicas of 1 million unique cDNA reads from the same blood draw. To avoid experimental bias, donors of different ages were randomly spread across the sequencing lanes. The study measured age-related changes in TCR beta repertoire diversity using deep sequencing normalized with unique cDNA molecular identifiers.

Receptor libraries were prepared by 5' RACE. TCRdb records Illumina HiSeq 2500 as the sequencer. A second PCR of roughly 6 to 11 cycles was run with a J-beta primer mix and a sample-barcoded 5' primer. A template-switch 5' adaptor carrying 12 random nucleotides introduced a unique molecular identifier onto each TCR beta cDNA molecule. Each sample yielded at least 3 million CDR3-containing paired-end reads. All of the RNA was converted into first-strand cDNA using the Mint cDNA synthesis kit, with a TRBC-specific oligonucleotide serving as the primer. All cDNA was treated with uracil-DNA glycosylase and then went through a first 18-cycle PCR with the universal primers M1SS and BC2_uni_R. Under the source paper's analysis protocol: For normalization, 1 million high-quality reads were randomly selected from each sample, with every read carrying a distinct molecular identifier. Reads sharing molecular identifiers were discarded rather than binned into consensus sequences. MiTCR, with a Q25 quality threshold and the strictest error-elimination algorithm, was used for CDR3 identification, clonotype clustering and error correction. A nonparametric unseen species model with Euler transformation was used to estimate lower-bound total TCR beta diversity. Using fastp at Q25 and MiXCR, TCRdb reprocessed the public reads and kept productive beta chains. Each record represents a unique CDR3 protein, reported with the most common genes and DNA among its rows. The V and J calls, along with clone size, are taken from TCRdb and not from the paper's own processing. Counted in this sample were 800,000 to 1,000,000 distinct CDR3 sequences; roughly 43% of them appeared once. The ten largest clones take up 13% of the sample.

From the cysteine up to the phenylalanine, the CDR3 has a length of 11 residues. Of the read, only the CDR3 DNA is kept; its 33 bases are in frame from base 1. CDR1 MNHEY and CDR2 SVGEGT are derived from the germline V gene. For this clonotype: This clone's antigen is unknown. Base qualities are missing; no much larger clone stands one base away.

Systemically healthy Caucasian individuals from Russia, approximately 39 in total and aged about 6 to 90 years, were included as donors. Ten milliliters of peripheral blood were drawn from each donor into EDTA-treated Vacutainer tubes. Ficoll-Paque density-gradient centrifugation was used to isolate PBMCs, with at least 6.5 million per sample. Total RNA, at least 5 micrograms per sample, was extracted from PBMCs with Trizol reagent. Naive CD45RAhigh/CD27high T cell percentages were measured by flow cytometry on a PBMC aliquot from every donor. Broad study findings and their caveats: Total diversity estimates from one million sequenced T cells were considered lower bounds and underestimates. Observed TCR beta diversity correlated strongly with the percentage of naive T cells measured by flow cytometry. Compared with the aged group, the long-lived group had more naive CD4+ T cells, fewer expanded clones and increased TCR diversity, suggesting age selection. As age increased, observed TCR beta diversity per million T cells dropped in a roughly linear way, and a significant reduction was already evident by age around 41. Since profiling was done on bulk unsorted PBMCs, naive and antigen-experienced compartments could not be conclusively compared. Because the CMV infection status of the donors was unknown, age-related changes in expanded clonotypes may potentially have been confounded.

The source is a man aged 30-40 years in good health. This receptor chain uses TRBV6-2 or TRBV6-3 and TRBJ2-1; the D gene is perhaps TRBD2, from 7 matching bases. The specimen sequenced was blood. The nucleotide sequence is TGTGCAGCAAACGCGGGGGCTGAGCAGTTCTTC. This is translated as CAANAGAEQFF.